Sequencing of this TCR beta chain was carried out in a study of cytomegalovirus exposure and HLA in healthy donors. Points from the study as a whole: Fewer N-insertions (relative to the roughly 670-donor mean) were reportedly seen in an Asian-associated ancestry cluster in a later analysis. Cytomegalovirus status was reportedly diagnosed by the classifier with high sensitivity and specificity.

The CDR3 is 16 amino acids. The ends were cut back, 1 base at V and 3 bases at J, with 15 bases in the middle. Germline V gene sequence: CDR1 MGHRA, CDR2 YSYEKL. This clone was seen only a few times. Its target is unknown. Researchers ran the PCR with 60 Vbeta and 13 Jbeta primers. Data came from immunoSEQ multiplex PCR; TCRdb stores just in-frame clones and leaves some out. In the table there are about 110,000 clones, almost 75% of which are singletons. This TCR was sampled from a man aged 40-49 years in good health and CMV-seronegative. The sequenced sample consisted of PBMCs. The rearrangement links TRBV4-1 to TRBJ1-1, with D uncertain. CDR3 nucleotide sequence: TGCGCCAGCAGCCAAGGTAGAGCTTATGTGGACACTGAAGCTTTCTTT. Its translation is CASSQGRAYVDTEAFF.